A single sample is the source of the 18 T cell receptor beta chains below, sequenced in a study of blood T cells in healthy people across ages. For the second PCR, which ran for about 7 to 11 cycles, a sample-barcoded 5' primer and a J-beta primer mix were used. TCRdb passed the 5' RACE reads through MiXCR, listing each CDR3 protein once. The sample shows 1.5 million to 2 million distinct CDR3 sequences, 25% to 30% of them seen only once. Sequenced material: blood. The receptors were gathered from a woman aged 25 to 39 in good health.

The chain recombines TRBV12-5 with TRBJ1-2; D is unclear. CDR1 is LGHNT, CDR2 FRNRAP, per germline. Trimming removed 6 bases at V and 5 bases at J, with 16 bases between. The CDR3 covers 14 residues. Here the CDR3 DNA reads TGTGCTAGTGGCCAAGGGATAACCTCTTATGGCTACACCTTC. Encoded protein: CASGQGITSYGYTF.

This clonotype was picked up a small number of times. Relative to the germline gene, one junction end is altered; a read error may explain this. The V call is TRBV27, the J call TRBJ2-1; D not certain. CDR1 and CDR2 (germline): MNHEY, SMNVEV (reference sequence). The CDR3 contains 16 residues. CDR3 nucleotides: TGTGCCAGCAGTCCCCTAGGTGGAGTATCCTACAGTGAGCAGTTCTTC. It codes for CASSPLGGVSYSEQFF.

V and J are TRBV5-1 and TRBJ2-7; D possibly matches TRBD1 or TRBD2 (5 bases each). V was shortened by 0 bases and J by 3 bases, with 13 bases between the two germline ends. Per germline, CDR1 SGHRS and CDR2 YFSETQ. The length of the CDR3 is 15 residues. The CDR3 spells CASSLAVGVGYEQYF. As DNA, the CDR3 is TGCGCCAGCAGCTTGGCCGTGGGGGTTGGCTACGAGCAGTACTTC.

This clonotype was recorded at least ten times. The J gene is TRBJ2-5, the V gene TRBV20-1; tentative D call: TRBD1 (5 bases). V was shortened by 5 bases and J by 5 bases, with 12 bases between the two germline ends. The germline V gene encodes CDR1 DFQATT and CDR2 SNEGSKA (reference sequence). This CDR3 region has 12 residues. As DNA, the CDR3 is TGCAGTGCTGGGCAGGGTAGGGAGACCCAGTACTTC. Translating it yields CSAGQGRETQYF.

This chain links TRBV24-1 with TRBJ2-1; D call uncertain. TRBJ2-7 matches the DNA end more closely, so the J call is doubtful. The germline CDR1 and CDR2 sequences are KGHDR and SFDVKD. CDR3 length: 15 residues. CDR3 amino acids: CATSNPNMPYNEQYF. Written as DNA, the CDR3 is TGTGCCACCAGTAATCCTAACATGCCCTACAATGAGCAGTACTTC.

This chain links TRBV20-1 with TRBJ2-3; no clear D. V was pared by 6 bases and J by 6 bases, with 13 bases between. This CDR3 spans 12 amino acids. Germline values: CDR1 DFQATT, CDR2 SNEGSKA (reference sequence). Here the CDR3 reads CSANPPADTQYF. CDR3 sequence (DNA): TGCAGTGCAAATCCACCGGCGGATACGCAGTATTTT.

The rearrangement joins TRBV20-1 to TRBJ2-1; TRBD1 aligns across 8 bases. The V segment lost 1 base and the J segment 13 bases; nucleotides outside the gene matches: 15. There are 15 residues in the CDR3. CDR1 is DFQATT, CDR2 SNEGSKA, per germline (reference sequence). CDR3 protein: CSARAGQGGGETQFF. DNA for the CDR3: TGCAGTGCTAGAGCCGGACAGGGTGGTGGAGAGACCCAGTTCTTC.

The rearrangement links TRBV2 to TRBJ2-1, with D perhaps matching TRBD1 or TRBD2 (5 bases each). Trimming removed 6 bases from V and 4 bases from J, with 19 bases in between. This CDR3 has 16 residues. Germline CDR1 and CDR2: SNHLY and FYNNEI. In DNA form, the CDR3 reads TGTGCCAGCAGCGAGGGGAAGCGGTCCTTGTACAATGAGCAGTTCTTC. This gives the protein CASSEGKRSLYNEQFF.

The chain employs TRBV12-3 or TRBV12-4 and TRBJ2-1; possible D gene TRBD2, 6 bases. The CDR3 loop spans 16 amino acids. V lost 6 bases and J 2 bases, leaving 17 bases between the germline ends. As DNA, the CDR3 is TGTGCCAGCAGGCTATCTAGCGCAGGCCCCTACAATGAGCAGTTCTTC. It specifies CASRLSSAGPYNEQFF.

A note on this clonotype: Just one base apart from a much larger clone, this may be a read error. This chain links TRBV13 with TRBJ2-6, with TRBD1 identical over 8 bases. Germline V gene sequence: CDR1 PRHDT, CDR2 FYEKMQ (reference sequence). The CDR3 loop spans 15 amino acids. The CDR3 sequence is CASSETGAGADVLTF. CDR3 nucleotides: TGTGCCAGCAGCGAGACAGGGGCCGGGGCCGACGTCCTGACTTTC.

The chain joins TRBV12-3 or TRBV12-4 to TRBJ2-1, with D uncertain. The CDR3 sequence is 14 residues long. Trimming pared 3 bases from V and 7 bases from J, leaving 13 bases between. The CDR3 sequence: CASSFHDRENEQFF. The CDR3 DNA follows: TGTGCCAGCAGTTTCCACGATAGGGAAAATGAGCAGTTCTTC.

In its sample, this clonotype was seen a few times. This chain uses TRBV7-2 with TRBJ2-1; D could derive from TRBD1 or TRBD2 (5 bases each). The CDR3 extends over 17 amino acids. Trimming stripped 5 bases from V and 2 bases from J, with 19 bases between. Per germline, CDR1 SGHTA and CDR2 FQGNSA. CDR3 protein: CASSPQSPGSPYNEQFF. The CDR3 bases are TGTGCCAGCAGCCCCCAATCGCCAGGGAGCCCCTACAATGAGCAGTTCTTC.

V usage is TRBV20-1 and J usage is TRBJ2-1, with 11 bases lining up with TRBD2. The V gene's germline CDR1 is DFQATT and CDR2 SNEGSKA (reference sequence). Germline trimming cut 1 base from V and 10 bases from J; bases unmatched to any gene: 6. The CDR3 sequence is 14 residues long. The CDR3 nucleotides are TGCAGTGCTAGAGGACTAGCGGGGAGCAGAGAGCAGTTCTTC. This encodes CSARGLAGSREQFF.

This clonotype was found a few times. This chain joins TRBV2 and TRBJ2-7, with 7 bases fitting TRBD1. Germline lookup yields CDR1 SNHLY and CDR2 FYNNEI. Trimming cost V 5 bases and J 2 bases; bases outside gene matches: 12. The CDR3 covers 16 residues. CDR3 nucleotides: TGTGCCAGCAGTAAACCCCCGGGACAGTCGGCCTACGAGCAGTACTTC. It codes for CASSKPPGQSAYEQYF.

The chain is built from TRBV12-3 or TRBV12-4 and TRBJ2-3, with TRBD2 matching 9 bases. The CDR3 spans 15 residues. V lost 7 bases and J lost 10; bases outside the gene matches: 15. The CDR3 sequence is CASTLSGSRGDAQYF. The CDR3 DNA reads TGTGCCAGCACCCTTAGCGGGAGTAGGGGTGATGCGCAGTATTTT.

Of note for this clonotype: Just one base apart from a much larger clone, this may be a read error. V and J are TRBV5-1 and TRBJ2-7; 8 bases are shared with TRBD2. CDR1 is SGHRS and CDR2 is YFSETQ in the germline V gene. The CDR3 covers 14 residues. With 3 bases clipped from V and 6 bases from J, the junction kept 8 bases outside the gene matches. In DNA, the CDR3 is TGCGCCAGCAGCTGGGCCCTAGCGGGTACCGAGCAGTACTTC. It codes for CASSWALAGTEQYF.

This clonotype was seen only a few times. This sequence joins TRBV20-1 and TRBJ2-1; 7 bases are a match to TRBD1. Trimming at V came to 6 bases and at J to 6 bases, leaving 11 bases not matched to a gene. Germline CDR1 and CDR2: DFQATT and SNEGSKA (reference sequence). This CDR3 spans 14 amino acids. The CDR3 DNA is TGCAGTGCAAACAACAACAGGGGACCCAATGAGCAGTTCTTC. As protein: CSANNNRGPNEQFF.

This clonotype came up many times. The CDR3 bases are TGTGCCAGCAGTTTCCGGGACACCTACTACGAGCAGTACTTC. It translates to CASSFRDTYYEQYF. This chain joins TRBV6-6 and TRBJ2-7; the D gene is possibly TRBD1 (6 bases). V lost 4 bases, J lost 3 bases, and 13 bases lay in between. This CDR3 region has 14 residues. CDR1 is MNHNY, CDR2 SVGAGI, per germline (reference sequence).